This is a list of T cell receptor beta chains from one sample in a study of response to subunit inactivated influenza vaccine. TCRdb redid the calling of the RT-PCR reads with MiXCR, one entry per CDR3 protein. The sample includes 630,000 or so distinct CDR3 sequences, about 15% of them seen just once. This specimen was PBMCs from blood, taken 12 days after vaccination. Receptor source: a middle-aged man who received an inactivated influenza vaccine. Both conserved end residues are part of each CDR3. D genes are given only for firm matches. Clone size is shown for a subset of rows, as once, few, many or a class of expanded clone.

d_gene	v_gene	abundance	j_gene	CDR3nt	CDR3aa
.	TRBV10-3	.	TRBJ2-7	TGTGCCATCAGTGAGGGGCAGCAGGTTGGCGAGCAGTACTTC	CAISEGQQVGEQYF
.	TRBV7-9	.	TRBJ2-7	TGTGCCAGCAGCTTAGGAGTTCAAGCGGGCTACGAGCAGTACTTC	CASSLGVQAGYEQYF
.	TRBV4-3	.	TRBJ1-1	TGCGCCAGCAGGGAAAATGGAGTGAACACTGAAGCTTTCTTT	CASRENGVNTEAFF
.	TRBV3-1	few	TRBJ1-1	TGTGCCAGCAGCCACCCCCGCCCGGCTTTCTTT	CASSHPRPAFF
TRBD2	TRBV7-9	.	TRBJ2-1	TGTGCCAGCACAGCTAGCGGGGGCTATGAGCAGTTCTTC	CASTASGGYEQFF
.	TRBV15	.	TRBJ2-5	TGTGCCACCAGCAAGGACGGTCCAAGGGAGACCCAGTACTTC	CATSKDGPRETQYF
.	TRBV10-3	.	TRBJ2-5	TGTGCCATCAGACCCGGTGGCGGCAGCCCGTTCGAGACCCAGTACTTC	CAIRPGGGSPFETQYF
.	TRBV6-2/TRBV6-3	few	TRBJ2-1	TGTGCCAGCAGTTATTCGCCCAGTAGCGGCACCCTCAATGAGCAGTTCTTC	CASSYSPSSGTLNEQFF
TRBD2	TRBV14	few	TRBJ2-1	TGTGCCAGCAGCCCCGGGACTAGCGGGGGACAGCCCTACAATGAGCAGTTCTTC	CASSPGTSGGQPYNEQFF
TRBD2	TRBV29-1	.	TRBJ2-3	TGCAGCGTTGGGTCTAGCGGCAAGACAGATACGCAGTATTTT	CSVGSSGKTDTQYF
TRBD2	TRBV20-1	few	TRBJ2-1	TGCAGTGCTAGATCCGGCGGGGGGGTGGGAGATGAGCAGTTCTTC	CSARSGGGVGDEQFF
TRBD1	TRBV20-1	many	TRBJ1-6	TGCAGTGCTCCTAGACAGGGACGATATTCACCCCTCCACTTT	CSAPRQGRYSPLHF
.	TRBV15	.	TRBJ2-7	TGTGCCACAGGGCGACAGTTCAGTAGCCACGAGCAGTACTTC	CATGRQFSSHEQYF
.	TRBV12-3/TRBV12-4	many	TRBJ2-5	TGTGCCAGCAGTTTGGGGGCAGCAGCTACCCAGTACTTC	CASSLGAAATQYF
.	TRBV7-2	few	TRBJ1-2	TGTGCCAGCAGCTTAGCCTACAGGGATCAGGATGGCTACACCTTC	CASSLAYRDQDGYTF
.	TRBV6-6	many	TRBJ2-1	TGTGCCAGCTCCCGGGATATTGAGCAGTTCTTC	CASSRDIEQFF
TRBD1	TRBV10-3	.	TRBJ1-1	TGTGCCATCAGTGACCAGAAACAGGGGGACGGAGCTTTCTTT	CAISDQKQGDGAFF
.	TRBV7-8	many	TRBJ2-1	TGTGCCAGCAGCGGTCCGGGTTTATCCTACAATGAGCAGTTCTTC	CASSGPGLSYNEQFF
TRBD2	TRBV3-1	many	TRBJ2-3	TGTGCCAGCAGCCAGCTAGCGGGAGGGCCTGTAGATACGCAGTATTTT	CASSQLAGGPVDTQYF
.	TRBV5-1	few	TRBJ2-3	TGCGCCAGCAGCGTCTTAGGCAGGGCCACAGATACGCAGTATTTT	CASSVLGRATDTQYF
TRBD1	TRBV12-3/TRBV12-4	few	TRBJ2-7	TGTGCCAGCAGTTTGGGGACAGGGTTTTACGAGCAGTACTTC	CASSLGTGFYEQYF
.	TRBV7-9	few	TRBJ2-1	TGTGCCAGCAGCCGTACGGTGGGGGAGCAGTTCTTC	CASSRTVGEQFF
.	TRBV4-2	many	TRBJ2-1	TGTGCCAGCAGCCAAGATCTGGCGGGGACCTACAATGAGCAGTTCTTC	CASSQDLAGTYNEQFF
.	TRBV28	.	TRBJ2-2	TGTGCCAGCAGCCCCGCGGACACCACGAACACCGGGGAGCTGTTTTTT	CASSPADTTNTGELFF
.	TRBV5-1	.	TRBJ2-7	TGCGCCAGCAGCTTGGTTAGACTAGAGGGAGGTTCCTACGAGCAGTACTTC	CASSLVRLEGGSYEQYF
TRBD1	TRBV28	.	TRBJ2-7	TGTGCCAGCAGTTTATGGGGAGAGGGGGCCTCCTACGAGCAGTACTTC	CASSLWGEGASYEQYF
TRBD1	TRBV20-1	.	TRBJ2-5	TGCACTCTACAGGGGGCGGAGACCCAGTACTTC	CTLQGAETQYF
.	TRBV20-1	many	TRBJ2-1	TGCAGTGCTAGAAGTGTCGGACAGCTATACAATGAGCAGTTCTTC	CSARSVGQLYNEQFF
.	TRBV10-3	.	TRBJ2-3	TGTGCCATCAGAAAGACAGGGAGGACAGATACGCAGTATTTT	CAIRKTGRTDTQYF
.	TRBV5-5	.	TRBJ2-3	TGTGCCAGCAGCTTGTGGGCCCTTAGCACAGATACGCAGTATTTT	CASSLWALSTDTQYF
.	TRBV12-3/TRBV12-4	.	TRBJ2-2	TGTGCCAGCAGCCGACACCTGCGAGCAGACACCGGGGAGCTGTTTTTT	CASSRHLRADTGELFF
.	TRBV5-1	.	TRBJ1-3	TGCGCCAGCAGCCTGACAGTAACCCCTGGAAACACCATATATTTT	CASSLTVTPGNTIYF
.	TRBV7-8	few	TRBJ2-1	TGTGCCAGCAGCCCCCGGACAGGACTAGGACCCGGTCAGTATGAGCAGTTCTTC	CASSPRTGLGPGQYEQFF
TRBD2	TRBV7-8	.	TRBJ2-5	TGTGCCAGCAGCTTAGGGCTAGCGGGATCCCAAGAGACCCAGTACTTC	CASSLGLAGSQETQYF
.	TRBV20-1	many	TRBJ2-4	TGCAGTGCTTCTCAGGGGATGTCAAACATTCAGTACTTC	CSASQGMSNIQYF
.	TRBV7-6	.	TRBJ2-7	TGTGCCAGCAGCCCCGGGCAGATCTACGAGCAGTACTTC	CASSPGQIYEQYF
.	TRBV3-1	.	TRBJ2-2	TGTGCCAGCAGCCACGGGGGAGTTGGCACCGGGGAGCTGTTTTTT	CASSHGGVGTGELFF
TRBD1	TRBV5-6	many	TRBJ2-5	TGTGCCAGCAGCTTAAAAGACAGGGTTCGTGAGACCCAGTACTTC	CASSLKDRVRETQYF
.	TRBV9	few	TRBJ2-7	TGTGCCAGCAGTCCGGGGGGCAGTTTTTACTCCTACGAGCAGTACTTC	CASSPGGSFYSYEQYF
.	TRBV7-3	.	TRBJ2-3	TGTGCCAGCAGCTTATTGCGGACTGCCACAGATACGCAGTATTTT	CASSLLRTATDTQYF
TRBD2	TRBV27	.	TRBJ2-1	TGTGCCAGCAGTGACTGGACAGGGGCTCTAGCGGGAGGCTATGAGCAGTTCTTC	CASSDWTGALAGGYEQFF
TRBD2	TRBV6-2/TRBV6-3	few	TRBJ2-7	TGTGCCAGCAGATTTAGCGGGAGCTACGAGCAGTACTTC	CASRFSGSYEQYF
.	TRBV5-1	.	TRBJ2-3	TGCGCCAGCAGACCGTCCGGGACGGGGAGCACAGATACGCAGTATTTT	CASRPSGTGSTDTQYF
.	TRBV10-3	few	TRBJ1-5	TGTGCCATCTCTGCAGGCTCGAATCAGCCCCAGCATTTT	CAISAGSNQPQHF
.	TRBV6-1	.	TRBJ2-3	TGTGCCAGCAAGCGGAGTAGCACAGATACGCAGTATTTT	CASKRSSTDTQYF
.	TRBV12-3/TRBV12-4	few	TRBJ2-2	TGTGCCAGCAGCCCGCGTGGGCTCAGAGACACCGGGGAGCTGTTTTTT	CASSPRGLRDTGELFF
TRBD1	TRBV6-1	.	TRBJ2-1	TGTGCCAGCAGCCAGGGACAGTCCCCCTACAATGAGCAGTTCTTC	CASSQGQSPYNEQFF
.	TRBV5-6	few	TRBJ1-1	TGTGCCAGCACCCGAGTGGCTCTGAACACTGAAGCTTTCTTT	CASTRVALNTEAFF